These T cell receptor beta chains were read from a single sample in a study of blood T cell repertoires in COVID-19. Produced via immunoSEQ multiplex PCR; TCRdb's table is partial and in-frame only. The sample consists of just under 80,000 clones, about 80% of them appearing once. Sequenced sample: peripheral blood. The receptors derive from a woman between 65 and 79 years old with acute or convalescent COVID-19. Both conserved end residues are part of each CDR3. A D gene is named only where the DNA matches it firmly. Size tells how often a clone was seen (once, few, many) or the class of an expanded clone, and some rows leave it out.

j_call: TRBJ1-2; clone_size: NA; v_call: TRBV5-6; d_call: NA; cdr3_aa: CASSSAGANYGYTF; cdr3_nt: TGTGCCAGCAGCTCAGCGGGAGCTAACTATGGCTACACCTTC
j_call: TRBJ2-1; clone_size: few; v_call: TRBV10-3; d_call: TRBD2; cdr3_aa: CAIRKLAGSGYEQFF; cdr3_nt: TGTGCCATCAGGAAATTAGCGGGATCCGGCTATGAGCAGTTCTTC
j_call: TRBJ1-6; clone_size: NA; v_call: TRBV5-4; d_call: TRBD1; cdr3_aa: CASSLRDRENSPLHF; cdr3_nt: TGTGCCAGCAGCTTGAGGGACAGGGAAAATTCACCCCTCCACTTT
j_call: TRBJ2-5; clone_size: NA; v_call: TRBV6-5; d_call: TRBD2; cdr3_aa: CATKRGPLQETQYF; cdr3_nt: TGTGCCACCAAGCGGGGGCCTTTACAAGAGACCCAGTACTTC
j_call: TRBJ2-2; clone_size: NA; v_call: TRBV7-2; d_call: TRBD1; cdr3_aa: CASRRTGNTGELFF; cdr3_nt: TGTGCCAGCAGGAGGACAGGGAACACCGGGGAGCTGTTTTTT
j_call: TRBJ1-2; clone_size: NA; v_call: TRBV3-1/TRBV3-2; d_call: NA; cdr3_aa: CASSQEFTADYGYTF; cdr3_nt: TGTGCCAGCAGCCAAGAGTTCACAGCAGACTATGGCTACACCTTC
j_call: TRBJ2-2; clone_size: NA; v_call: TRBV6-5; d_call: TRBD2; cdr3_aa: CASLTSGNTGELFF; cdr3_nt: TGTGCCAGCCTGACTAGCGGCAACACCGGGGAGCTGTTTTTT
j_call: TRBJ2-7; clone_size: few; v_call: TRBV14; d_call: TRBD1; cdr3_aa: CASSSWTGSYEQYF; cdr3_nt: TGTGCCAGCAGCTCCTGGACAGGGTCCTACGAGCAGTACTTC
j_call: TRBJ1-4; clone_size: NA; v_call: TRBV5-4; d_call: TRBD1; cdr3_aa: CASSYSTGANEKLFF; cdr3_nt: TGTGCCAGCAGCTATTCCACAGGGGCTAATGAAAAACTGTTTTTT
j_call: TRBJ2-1; clone_size: NA; v_call: TRBV5-6; d_call: NA; cdr3_aa: CASSLGGRALGNEQFF; cdr3_nt: TGTGCCAGCAGCTTGGGGGGGCGTGCATTGGGCAATGAGCAGTTCTTC
j_call: TRBJ1-2; clone_size: NA; v_call: TRBV19; d_call: NA; cdr3_aa: CASSIDPGENYGYTF; cdr3_nt: TGTGCCAGTAGTATAGATCCAGGGGAAAACTATGGCTACACCTTC
j_call: TRBJ1-1; clone_size: NA; v_call: TRBV9; d_call: NA; cdr3_aa: CASSQSGGEAFF; cdr3_nt: TGTGCCAGCAGCCAGTCGGGTGGTGAAGCTTTCTTT
j_call: TRBJ2-3; clone_size: NA; v_call: TRBV7-2; d_call: NA; cdr3_aa: CASSLGVDTQYF; cdr3_nt: TGTGCCAGCAGCTTAGGAGTAGATACGCAGTATTTT
j_call: TRBJ1-3; clone_size: once; v_call: TRBV5-4; d_call: NA; cdr3_aa: CASSLEVPGSSGNTIYF; cdr3_nt: TGTGCCAGCAGCTTGGAAGTCCCGGGGAGCTCTGGAAACACCATATATTTT
j_call: TRBJ2-7; clone_size: NA; v_call: TRBV13; d_call: NA; cdr3_aa: CASSLVGEMDFKQYF; cdr3_nt: TGTGCCAGCAGCTTAGTCGGGGAGATGGATTTTAAGCAGTACTTC
j_call: TRBJ2-5; clone_size: NA; v_call: TRBV7-3; d_call: TRBD2; cdr3_aa: CASSLIAGDSKTQYF; cdr3_nt: TGTGCCAGCAGCTTAATTGCGGGGGATTCTAAGACCCAGTACTTC
j_call: TRBJ1-1; clone_size: NA; v_call: TRBV7-2; d_call: TRBD1; cdr3_aa: CASSLLPGGTEAFF; cdr3_nt: TGTGCCAGCAGCTTATTGCCAGGGGGCACTGAAGCTTTCTTT
j_call: TRBJ1-2; clone_size: many; v_call: TRBV25-1; d_call: NA; cdr3_aa: CASAGGSVYGYTF; cdr3_nt: TGTGCCAGCGCGGGAGGTTCCGTCTATGGCTACACCTTC
j_call: TRBJ2-1; clone_size: NA; v_call: TRBV7-2; d_call: NA; cdr3_aa: CASSLLFSGGSANEQFF; cdr3_nt: TGTGCCAGCAGCCTACTTTTTTCGGGTGGGTCGGCTAATGAGCAGTTCTTC
j_call: TRBJ2-1; clone_size: NA; v_call: TRBV7-9; d_call: NA; cdr3_aa: CASSLLRGNRGNEQFF; cdr3_nt: TGTGCCAGCAGCCTTTTACGGGGGAACCGGGGGAATGAGCAGTTCTTC
j_call: TRBJ2-1; clone_size: NA; v_call: TRBV11-2; d_call: NA; cdr3_aa: CASSSKGGGQQFF; cdr3_nt: TGTGCCAGCAGCTCAAAGGGGGGGGGACAGCAGTTCTTC
j_call: TRBJ1-5; clone_size: NA; v_call: TRBV6-5; d_call: TRBD1; cdr3_aa: CASRVDRAGNQPQHF; cdr3_nt: TGTGCCAGCAGAGTGGACAGGGCCGGCAATCAGCCCCAGCATTTT
j_call: TRBJ2-7; clone_size: once; v_call: TRBV24-1; d_call: NA; cdr3_aa: CATRRTGRPRDEQYF; cdr3_nt: TGTGCCACCAGAAGAACAGGGCGGCCTCGGGACGAGCAGTACTTC